These 15 T cell receptor beta chains came from one sample sequenced in a study of human T cells and chemical hapten exposure (dated by TCRdb to the early 2020s). Reading the label with the study, this specimen's time point is: patch test 2, 6 weeks after DPC sensitization. The treatment or condition label of this sample denotes: therapeutic diphenylcyclopropenone sensitization with weekly scalp DPC. Library prep was done by RACE. Sequencing relied on a NextSeq 500. The public sequencing data were trimmed at Q25 with fastp and processed into clonotypes with MiXCR by TCRdb, which kept only in-frame beta chains. Each entry merges the rows of one CDR3 protein and shows their most common DNA and genes. The sample records a few hundred thousand distinct CDR3 sequences, about 6% of which are singletons. The ten largest clones add up to around 6.1% of the sample. The input for sequencing was whole blood, taken in connection with sensitization to the hapten diphenylcyclopropenone (DPC). The receptors come from a woman younger than 35 with alopecia areata. Some clones in this sample may be carry-over from other donors' samples.

The chain's CDR3 is CASTLPSGANVLTF. The DNA of the CDR3 is TGTGCCAGCACCCTGCCCTCTGGGGCCAACGTCCTGACTTTC. This chain connects TRBV3-1 to TRBJ2-6; D unresolved. Between the trimmed V and J ends, which lost 7 bases and 0 bases, there was a span of 7 bases. The CDR3 consists of 14 residues. Germline CDR1 reads LGHDT; CDR2 reads YNNKEL (reference sequence).

This clonotype occurred many times. The J gene is TRBJ1-4, the V gene TRBV10-3, with a tentative D call TRBD1 (5 bases). Per germline, CDR1 ENHRY and CDR2 SYGVKD. The ends were cut back, 10 bases at V and 0 bases at J, with 18 bases in the middle. The CDR3 covers 16 residues. CDR3 coding DNA: TGTGCCACCGCCCCGGCCGGGGCCACAACTAATGAAAAACTGTTTTTT. Encoded protein: CATAPAGATTNEKLFF.

This clonotype was picked up many times. The chain employs TRBV7-9 and TRBJ2-3; tentatively, D is TRBD1 (6 bases). V lost 3 bases and J 4 bases, leaving 11 bases between the germline ends. The CDR3 totals 14 residues. Germline-derived CDR1 and CDR2 are SEHNR and FQNEAQ (reference sequence). CDR3 sequence reads: CASSFGQRADTQYF. The CDR3 nucleotides read TGTGCCAGCAGCTTTGGACAGCGCGCAGATACGCAGTATTTT.

This clonotype was seen repeatedly, ten times or more. The chain combines TRBV18 with TRBJ2-1; no clear D. Trimming left V 2 bases short and J 0 bases short, with 11 bases between. Looked up from germline, CDR1 is KGHSH and CDR2 is LQKENI. The CDR3 is 16 amino acids. The CDR3 here is CASSPSIRSSYNEQFF. The CDR3, as DNA: TGTGCCAGCTCACCAAGTATCAGGAGCTCCTACAATGAGCAGTTCTTC.

This clonotype was observed at least ten times. The chain links TRBV7-2 to TRBJ1-5; no firm D call. Germline V CDR1 and CDR2: SGHTA, FQGNSA. The CDR3 has 15 residues. Trimming took 2 bases from V and 6 from J, leaving 14 bases between them. CDR3 in DNA: TGTGCCAGCAGCTTAAAGGTCTCTGGGAGTCAGCCCCAGCATTTT. It translates to CASSLKVSGSQPQHF.

This clonotype showed up just a few times. V gene TRBV12-5 combines with J gene TRBJ2-3; 13 positions agree with TRBD2. The CDR3 runs 15 residues. Germline V gene sequence: CDR1 LGHNT, CDR2 FRNRAP. V trimming: 2 bases; J trimming: 4 bases; junction bases outside the gene matches: 0. This CDR3 reads CASGLTSGGADTQYF. The CDR3 coding sequence is TGTGCTAGTGGTTTGACTAGCGGGGGGGCAGATACGCAGTATTTT.

The chain links TRBV18 to TRBJ1-5; D is undetermined. Trimming removed 0 bases at V and 7 bases at J, with 7 bases between. The CDR3 is 13 amino acids. The germline V gene encodes CDR1 KGHSH and CDR2 LQKENI. The CDR3 nucleotides read TGTGCCAGCTCACCACCGGGAGAGCAGCCCCAGCATTTT. Its translation is CASSPPGEQPQHF.

This clonotype was recorded a few times. CDR3 DNA: TGTGCCAGCAGCCGAGACAGAAACCAAGAGACCCAGTACTTC. This translates into CASSRDRNQETQYF. V is TRBV2 and J is TRBJ2-5; D is possibly TRBD1 (5 bases). Trimming stripped 6 bases from V and 0 bases from J, with 11 bases between. The germline V gene has CDR1 SNHLY and CDR2 FYNNEI. The CDR3 contains 14 residues.

Only a few counts were recorded for this clonotype. The chain uses TRBV5-8 and TRBJ2-5; the D gene is possibly TRBD1 (5 bases). The V end was cut by 4 bases, the J end by 2 bases, with 12 bases between. Germline V gene data show CDR1 as SGHTS and CDR2 as YDEGEE. This CDR3 region has 14 residues. For the CDR3, the DNA is TGTGCCAGCAGCCTGATCCAGGGACAAGAGACCCAGTACTTC. Translating gives CASSLIQGQETQYF.

CDR3 residues: CASSSRDKHGNIQYF. The CDR3 region has the DNA TGTGCCAGCAGTTCGAGGGACAAACACGGAAACATTCAGTACTTC. V usage is TRBV12-3 or TRBV12-4 and J usage is TRBJ2-4; D is possibly TRBD1 (6 bases). The CDR3 consists of 15 residues. V was trimmed by 4 bases and J by 6 bases, leaving 16 bases between them.

V gene TRBV6-5 combines with J gene TRBJ2-2, with unresolved D. Deletions cut 2 bases from V and 6 bases from J, with 19 bases between. Germline CDR1 and CDR2: MNHEY and SVGAGI. This CDR3 comprises 17 residues. The CDR3 reads CASSYNVGRLLSGELFF. Written as DNA, the CDR3 is TGTGCCAGCAGTTACAACGTCGGACGGCTGCTTTCCGGGGAGCTGTTTTTT.

Concerning this clonotype: A clone one base away is much larger, so this may be a read error. The chain joins TRBV21-1 to TRBJ1-6; no check of the table's D call, TRBD1, against the DNA was made. TRBV21-1 is flagged as a pseudogene. The CDR3 extends over 17 amino acids. This chain's CDR3 is CANSSRQAKRDNSPLHF. CDR3 in DNA: TGTGCCAACAGCTCTCGACAGGCAAAGAGGGATAATTCACCCCTCCACTTT.

This clonotype showed up many times. The chain recombines TRBV27 with TRBJ1-1; D gene unclear. V was clipped by 3 bases and J by 7 bases, with 6 bases between them. Germline loops: CDR1 MNHEY, CDR2 SMNVEV (reference sequence). CDR3 length equals 11 residues. The CDR3 DNA follows: TGTGCCAGCAGTTTTTGGGGTGAAGCTTTCTTT. Protein product: CASSFWGEAFF.

The V call is TRBV20-1, the J call TRBJ2-3; TRBD2 aligns across 8 bases. The CDR3 spans 13 residues. Germline V gene sequence: CDR1 DFQATT, CDR2 SNEGSKA (reference sequence). V dropped 2 bases and J dropped 5; count of bases not matched to a gene: 3. This chain's CDR3 is CSARRGGRDTQYF. In DNA form, the CDR3 reads TGCAGTGCTAGACGGGGGGGGAGAGATACGCAGTATTTT.

This chain links TRBV27 with TRBJ1-6; tentatively, D is TRBD1 (5 bases). Trimming stripped 2 bases from V and 0 bases from J, with 11 bases between. Germline values: CDR1 MNHEY, CDR2 SMNVEV (reference sequence). CDR3 length: 17 amino acids. The CDR3 region has the DNA TGTGCCAGCAGTTTAAGCGCAGGGACCTCCTATAATTCACCCCTCCACTTT. Residues: CASSLSAGTSYNSPLHF.